The 17 T cell receptor beta chains presented below share a single source sample, sequenced in a study of sequential checkpoint blockade in melanoma. Described treatment: randomized to nivolumab then ipilimumab (arm A) or the reverse (arm B). Here immunoSEQ multiplex PCR was the method, and the copy in TCRdb shows in-frame clones only, minus some. The repertoire holds under 45,000 clones, with 70% to 90% as singletons. This specimen was CD8+ T cells sorted from blood (inferred from file names), taken from a patient given nivolumab and ipilimumab in sequence. All receptors derive from a human donor with melanoma.

The chain employs TRBV10-2 and TRBJ2-2; D gene uncertain. CDR1 is WSHSY and CDR2 is SAAADI in the germline V gene. V gave up 3 bases and J gave up 4 bases, with 9 bases separating them. The CDR3 extends over 14 amino acids. This CDR3 is CASSDNPGTGELFF. The CDR3 DNA reads TGCGCCAGCAGTGACAATCCAGGCACCGGGGAGCTGTTTTTT.

The rearrangement links TRBV10-3 to TRBJ2-1; weak D call: TRBD1 (6 bases). The germline V and J ends were trimmed by 6 bases and 8 bases, with 11 bases remaining between them. The CDR3 extends over 12 amino acids. Germline loops: CDR1 ENHRY, CDR2 SYGVKD. The CDR3 region is CAISQKGDEQFF. CDR3 DNA: TGTGCCATCAGCCAAAAGGGGGATGAGCAGTTCTTC.

The chain joins TRBV19 to TRBJ2-1, with D perhaps TRBD2 (7 bases). This CDR3 has 15 amino acids. Trimming left V 8 bases short and J 3 bases short, with 17 bases between. Germline V gene sequence: CDR1 LNHDA, CDR2 SQIVND (reference sequence). Here the CDR3 reads CASSYTGGLYNEQFF. The CDR3 bases are TGTGCCAGTTCATATACGGGGGGCCTCTACAATGAGCAGTTCTTC.

The chain is built from TRBV2 and TRBJ1-1; D may be TRBD1 (5 bases). Between the trimmed V and J ends, which lost 8 bases and 8 bases, there was a span of 15 bases. Per the germline V gene, CDR1 is SNHLY and CDR2 is FYNNEI. CDR3 size: 12 residues. The chain's CDR3 is CASHDGGDEAFF. CDR3 DNA sequence: TGTGCCAGCCACGACGGGGGGGACGAAGCTTTCTTT.

The rearrangement joins TRBV4-2 to TRBJ2-5; 11 bases map to TRBD2. The last part of the DNA fits TRBJ2-7 better; the J call may be wrong. Germline CDR1 and CDR2: LGHNA and YNFKEQ. This CDR3 is 16 amino acids long. CDR3 region: CASSQSLAGGFLEQYF. The CDR3, as DNA: TGTGCCAGCAGCCAAAGCCTAGCGGGAGGTTTTCTCGAGCAGTACTTC.

This sequence joins TRBV25-1 and TRBJ2-7; maybe TRBD2 (6 bases). The CDR3 sequence is 15 residues long. V was clipped by 5 bases and J by 3 bases, with 17 bases between them. Germline CDR1 MGHDK, CDR2 SYGVNS. The CDR3 bases are TGTGCCAGCAGTACCCCGGGGAGGAGAAACTACGAGCAGTACTTC. This translates into CASSTPGRRNYEQYF.

This rearrangement joins TRBV6-4 to TRBJ2-7, with 9 bases aligning to TRBD1. CDR3 length equals 14 residues. With 3 bases clipped from V and 5 bases from J, the junction kept 5 bases outside the gene matches. Germline V CDR1 and CDR2: MRHNA, SNTAGT. Here the CDR3 reads CASSEGQGRHEQYF. CDR3 DNA: TGTGCCAGCAGTGAGGGACAGGGTCGTCACGAGCAGTACTTC.

The V gene is TRBV5-4, the J gene TRBJ1-6, with D perhaps TRBD1 (6 bases). The CDR3 has 15 residues. Trimming removed 0 bases at V and 5 bases at J, with 9 bases between. Germline assignment: CDR1 SGHNT and CDR2 YYREEE (reference sequence). CDR3 bases: TGTGCCAGCAGCTTGGCACAGGGAGATAATTCACCCCTCCACTTT. Its translation is CASSLAQGDNSPLHF.

The DNA for the CDR3 is TGTGCCAGCAGTTCCGACTCAGCCTCCTACGAGCAGTACTTC. Amino acid sequence: CASSSDSASYEQYF. This chain uses TRBV5-6 with TRBJ2-7; D is unclear. The V end lost 5 bases, the J end lost 0 bases, and 12 bases lay between the germline ends. CDR1 SGHDT and CDR2 YYEEEE come from the germline V gene. CDR3 length equals 14 residues.

The V gene is TRBV29-1, the J gene TRBJ2-7; TRBD1 agrees at 10 bases. Germline V gives CDR1 SQVTM, CDR2 ANQGSEA. CDR3 length equals 14 residues. V shed 3 bases and J 2 bases; nucleotides not matched to a gene: 4. The CDR3 nucleotides read TGCAGCGTTGACGCCGGACAGGGGGCCTACGAGCAGTACTTC. Protein product: CSVDAGQGAYEQYF.

The CDR3 is CASTVPGQGNQPQHF. For the CDR3, the DNA is TGTGCCAGCACCGTACCGGGACAGGGAAATCAGCCCCAGCATTTT. The V and J genes are TRBV7-2 and TRBJ1-5; 9 bases map to TRBD1. The CDR3 spans 15 residues. The V gene's germline CDR1 is SGHTA and CDR2 FQGNSA. V trimming: 7 bases; J trimming: 4 bases; junction bases outside the gene matches: 8.

The chain recombines TRBV5-5 with TRBJ2-7; no reliable D call. Trimming shortened V by 0 bases and J by 0 bases, and 10 bases separated the two germline ends. The CDR3 is 15 residues long. Germline V gene lookup returns CDR1 SGHKS and CDR2 YYEKEE (reference sequence). The CDR3 DNA reads as TGTGCCAGCAGCTTGGCCCCCGCTAGCTCCTACGAGCAGTACTTC. Translated, it gives CASSLAPASSYEQYF.

A few counts support this clone. J is TRBJ1-2 and V is TRBV19; tentatively, D is TRBD1 (5 bases). This CDR3 has 14 amino acids. Per the germline V gene, CDR1 is LNHDA and CDR2 is SQIVND (reference sequence). The V end was cut by 5 bases, the J end by 2 bases, with 12 bases between. The CDR3 bases are TGTGCCAGTAGTTCTGCAGGGTCGAACTATGGCTACACCTTC. Its protein product is CASSSAGSNYGYTF.

The chain has TRBV4-1 and TRBJ1-2, with a weak D call TRBD1 (5 bases). Trimming removed 4 bases from V and 6 bases from J, with 18 bases in between. CDR3 size: 15 residues. Germline values: CDR1 MGHRA, CDR2 YSYEKL. The CDR3 region has the DNA TGCGCCAGCAGCCTAGGTGGGGGGGGGTCCGATGGCTACACCTTC. This gives the protein CASSLGGGGSDGYTF.

This clone was observed a few times. The rearrangement uses TRBV4-1 and TRBJ1-4; 10 bases agree with TRBD1. The CDR3 has 16 amino acids. After removal of 0 bases from V and 7 bases from J, the junction contained 5 bases not matched to a gene. CDR1 and CDR2 from the germline V gene are MGHRA and YSYEKL. CDR3 DNA sequence: TGCGCCAGCAGCCAAGATGCCGGGACAGGGGTTGAAAAACTGTTTTTT. Encoded protein: CASSQDAGTGVEKLFF.

The chain's CDR3 is CASSLSRGLNTEAFF. As DNA, the CDR3 is TGTGCCAGCAGTTTGTCCAGGGGGCTGAACACTGAAGCTTTCTTT. The V call is TRBV6-5, the J call TRBJ1-1; 8 nucleotides agree with TRBD1. The V segment lost 4 bases and the J segment 0 bases; nucleotides outside the gene matches: 4. Per germline, CDR1 MNHEY and CDR2 SVGAGI. The CDR3 spans 15 residues.

The chain couples TRBV14 to TRBJ2-7, with 11 bases aligning to TRBD1. Germline-derived CDR1 and CDR2 are SGHDN and FVKESK. Trimming took 4 bases from V and 0 from J; bases not matched to a gene: 17. This CDR3 is built from 20 residues. CDR3 nucleotide sequence: TGTGCCAGCAGCCCAATCCCGACCGGGACAGGGGGACACTTCTCCTACGAGCAGTACTTC. Translated: CASSPIPTGTGGHFSYEQYF.